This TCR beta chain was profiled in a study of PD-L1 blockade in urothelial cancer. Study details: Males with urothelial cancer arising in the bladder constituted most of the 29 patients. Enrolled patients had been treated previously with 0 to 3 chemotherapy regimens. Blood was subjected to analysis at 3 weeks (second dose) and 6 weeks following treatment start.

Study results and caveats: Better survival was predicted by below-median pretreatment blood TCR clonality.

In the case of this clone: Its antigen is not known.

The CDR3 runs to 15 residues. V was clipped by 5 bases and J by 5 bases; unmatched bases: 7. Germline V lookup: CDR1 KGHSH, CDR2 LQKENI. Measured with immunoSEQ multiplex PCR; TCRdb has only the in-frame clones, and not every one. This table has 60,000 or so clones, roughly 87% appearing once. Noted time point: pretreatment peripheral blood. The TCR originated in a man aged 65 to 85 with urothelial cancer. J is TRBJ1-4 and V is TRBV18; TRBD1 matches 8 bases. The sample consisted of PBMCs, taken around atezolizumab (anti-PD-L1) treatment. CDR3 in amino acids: CASSAPGQVNEKLFF. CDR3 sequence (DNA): TGTGCCAGCTCAGCCCCGGGACAGGTGAATGAAAAACTGTTTTTT.